This TCR beta chain was recovered during a study of technical replicates of blood from several donors. Libraries were prepared by immunoSEQ multiplex PCR; TCRdb keeps only in-frame clonotypes and omits some of them. The sample includes around 67,000 clones, about 95% of them seen just once. The count of this clone is one. Germline trimming cut 4 bases from V and 4 bases from J; bases unmatched to any gene: 10. The CDR3 contains 17 residues. Per germline, CDR1 MGHRA and CDR2 YSYEKL. The sequenced material came from T cells isolated from PBMCs. J is TRBJ2-1 and V is TRBV4-1; 10 positions agree with TRBD2. The clonotype comes from a human donor in good health. The CDR3 protein is CASSRIPSGGGYNEQFF. The CDR3 DNA sequence: TGCGCCAGCAGCCGAATACCTAGCGGGGGTGGTTACAATGAGCAGTTCTTC.